The 24 T cell receptor beta chains below all came from one sample that was sequenced in a study of shared clonotypes between healthy human individuals. The table came from immunoSEQ multiplex PCR; TCRdb's copy has only in-frame clones and leaves some out. This sample has some 2,500,000 clones; 93% occur once, and the top ten carry about 0.38%. Material: naive CD4+ T cells from PBMCs. Subset denoted: CD45RA+ positively selected. All receptors come from a man between 18 and 29 years old in good health. Some clones in this sample may be carry-over from other donors' samples.

The CDR3 region is CASSIRDTSKNIQYF. The CDR3 coding sequence is TGTGCCAGCAGCATCCGGGACACCTCCAAAAACATTCAGTACTTC. The chain combines TRBV2 with TRBJ2-4; a possible D gene is TRBD1 (6 bases). Per the germline V gene, CDR1 is SNHLY and CDR2 is FYNNEI. V was trimmed by 6 bases and J by 2 bases, leaving 14 bases between them. CDR3 length: 15 residues.

This clone was seen only once. This chain joins TRBV7-2 and TRBJ1-5; D gene ambiguous. Germline CDR1 SGHTA, CDR2 FQGNSA. V was shortened by 5 bases and J by 0 bases, with 11 bases between the two germline ends. The CDR3 has 15 amino acids. In DNA, the CDR3 is TGTGCCAGCAGCCCCGGTGGGTATAGCAATCAGCCCCAGCATTTT. It is translated as CASSPGGYSNQPQHF. The whole variable domain, remainder taken from reference TRBV7-2 and TRBJ1-5, is GAGVSQSPSNKVTEKGKDVELRCDPISGHTALYWYRQSLGQGLEFLIYFQGNSAPDKSGLPSDRFSAERTGGSVSTLTIQRTQQEDSAVYLCASSPGGYSNQPQHFGDGTRLSIL.

The rearrangement uses TRBV6-6 and TRBJ2-1; 10 bases are a match to TRBD2. The CDR3 contains 15 residues. With V trimmed by 7 bases and J by 3 bases, 6 bases remained unmatched. Per the germline V gene, CDR1 is MNHNY and CDR2 is SVGAGI (reference sequence). The CDR3 loop reads CASTPRTSGYNEQFF. The CDR3, as DNA: TGTGCCAGCACCCCCCGGACTAGCGGCTACAATGAGCAGTTCTTC.

Turning to this clone: Other DNA sequences in the sample encode the same CDR3. V usage is TRBV7-9 and J usage is TRBJ2-3; no clear D gene. Germline V lookup: CDR1 SEHNR, CDR2 FQNEAQ (reference sequence). V lost 6 bases to trimming and J lost 2 bases, with 6 bases between them. This CDR3 comprises 12 residues. CDR3 DNA: TGTGCCAGCAGGATTTCCACAGATACGCAGTATTTT. Translated: CASRISTDTQYF.

The chain employs TRBV7-9 and TRBJ2-2, with D hard to call. Looked up from germline, CDR1 is SEHNR and CDR2 is FQNEAQ (reference sequence). Trimming removed 5 bases from V and 4 bases from J, with 8 bases in between. The CDR3 totals 13 residues. CDR3 sequence reads: CASSPKSTGELFF. Written as DNA, the CDR3 is TGTGCCAGCAGCCCAAAGAGCACCGGGGAGCTGTTTTTT.

The chain combines TRBV11-2 with TRBJ2-5, with D perhaps assigned TRBD1 or TRBD2 (6 bases each). V was shortened by 1 base and J by 3 bases, with 12 bases between the two germline ends. CDR1 SGHAT and CDR2 FQNNGV come from the germline V gene. The CDR3 length is 15 residues. The CDR3 protein is CASSLGGAVEETQYF. DNA of the CDR3: TGTGCCAGCAGCTTAGGGGGGGCGGTGGAAGAGACCCAGTACTTC.

The sample holds a few counts of this clone. The chain uses TRBV5-1 and TRBJ2-1, with TRBD1 identical over 9 bases. V trimming: 0 bases; J trimming: 7 bases; junction bases outside the gene matches: 5. Per germline, CDR1 SGHRS and CDR2 YFSETQ. This CDR3 has 15 amino acids. The CDR3 here is CASSLGDRDLNEQFF. As DNA, the CDR3 is TGCGCCAGCAGCTTGGGGGACAGGGATTTGAATGAGCAGTTCTTC.

This chain connects TRBV7-8 to TRBJ2-7; D may be TRBD1 (5 bases). Germline values: CDR1 SGHVS, CDR2 FQNEAQ. Between the trimmed V and J ends, which lost 1 base and 4 bases, there was a span of 11 bases. There are 14 residues in the CDR3. CDR3 amino acids: CASSLGREPYEQYF. CDR3 nucleotide sequence: TGTGCCAGCAGCTTAGGCAGGGAACCTTACGAGCAGTACTTC.

The chain couples TRBV25-1 to TRBJ2-7; D remains ambiguous. The CDR3 consists of 14 residues. Trimming stripped 6 bases from V and 1 base from J, with 13 bases between. Germline-derived CDR1 and CDR2 are MGHDK and SYGVNS. Here the CDR3 DNA reads TGTGCCAGCAGGCCCGCTGGGGATTCCTACGAGCAGTACTTC. Residues: CASRPAGDSYEQYF.

The chain combines TRBV6-6 with TRBJ2-1, with 16 positions matching TRBD2. Looked up from germline, CDR1 is MNHNY and CDR2 is SVGAGI (reference sequence). The J segment lost 9 bases and the V segment lost 7 bases, leaving 6 bases of the junction unmatched. The CDR3 totals 15 residues. The CDR3 loop reads CASTEGLAGGGEQFF. The CDR3 nucleotides are TGTGCCAGCACCGAGGGACTAGCGGGAGGGGGTGAGCAGTTCTTC.

The CDR3 sequence is CASSDGRTGYGEKLFF. The CDR3 DNA reads as TGCGCCAGCAGCGATGGAAGGACAGGGTATGGGGAAAAACTGTTTTTT. The chain links TRBV5-1 to TRBJ1-4; 8 nucleotides match TRBD1. Losses at the gene ends were 4 bases for V and 8 bases for J; bases not matched to a gene: 13. The CDR3 runs to 16 residues. CDR1 SGHRS and CDR2 YFSETQ come from the germline V gene.

The V gene is TRBV29-1, the J gene TRBJ2-1; D may be TRBD1 or TRBD2 (5 bases each). The length of the CDR3 is 14 residues. V lost 2 bases and J lost 0, with 8 bases in between. Germline V gives CDR1 SQVTM, CDR2 ANQGSEA. The CDR3 loop reads CSVEKGRSYNEQFF. CDR3 DNA sequence: TGCAGCGTTGAAAAGGGACGCTCCTACAATGAGCAGTTCTTC.

The J gene is TRBJ2-1, the V gene TRBV2, with 10 bases lining up with TRBD1. This CDR3 has 13 amino acids. Germline trimming cut 8 bases from V and 6 bases from J; bases unmatched to any gene: 4. The V gene's germline CDR1 is SNHLY and CDR2 FYNNEI. CDR3 DNA sequence: TGTGCCAGCCCGGACAGGGGGAGCAATGAGCAGTTCTTC. Amino acid sequence: CASPDRGSNEQFF.

The chain combines TRBV6-5 with TRBJ2-1; D is ambiguous. The CDR3 has 15 residues. Germline assignment: CDR1 MNHEY and CDR2 SVGAGI. The germline V and J ends were trimmed by 2 bases and 4 bases, with 12 bases remaining between them. This CDR3 reads CASSYSIGRYNEQFF. CDR3 in DNA: TGTGCCAGCAGTTACAGTATCGGACGATACAATGAGCAGTTCTTC.

The chain is built from TRBV11-1 and TRBJ2-5; D gene uncertain. The ends were cut back, 2 bases at V and 11 bases at J, with 9 bases in the middle. Per germline, CDR1 SGHAT and CDR2 FQDESV (reference sequence). The CDR3 is made up of 11 amino acids. The CDR3 DNA follows: TGTGCCAGCAGCTTACTTGGTGAGCAGTACTTC. It specifies CASSLLGEQYF.

The rearrangement joins TRBV2 to TRBJ2-1; D is possibly TRBD1 or TRBD2 (5 bases each). The CDR3 consists of 11 residues. Germline V gene lookup returns CDR1 SNHLY and CDR2 FYNNEI. Trimming left V 6 bases short and J 11 bases short, with 11 bases between. This CDR3 reads CASSGDLQQFF. The CDR3 nucleotides are TGTGCCAGCAGCGGGGACCTGCAGCAGTTCTTC.

The J gene is TRBJ2-2, the V gene TRBV19, with D perhaps TRBD1 (7 bases). The CDR3 is 13 residues long. V shed 10 bases and J shed 6 bases, with 15 bases lying between them. Germline V gives CDR1 LNHDA, CDR2 SQIVND (reference sequence). The CDR3 here is CATYRGGAGELFF. The DNA of the CDR3 is TGTGCCACCTACAGGGGAGGAGCCGGGGAGCTGTTTTTT.

The rearrangement joins TRBV11-2 to TRBJ1-2; 9 bases agree with TRBD1. V dropped 5 bases and J dropped 3; count of bases not matched to a gene: 10. The CDR3 is 16 amino acids. Germline assignment: CDR1 SGHAT and CDR2 FQNNGV. CDR3 region: CASSQTTGGHDYGYTF. The CDR3 DNA reads as TGTGCCAGCAGCCAAACGACAGGGGGGCATGACTATGGCTACACCTTC.

This sequence joins TRBV5-1 and TRBJ1-3; D uncertain. CDR1 is SGHRS, CDR2 YFSETQ, per germline. V lost 1 base and J lost 4, with 6 bases in between. This CDR3 is built from 13 residues. The DNA for the CDR3 is TGCGCCAGCAGCTTGTATTCGGGAAACACCATATATTTT. This translates into CASSLYSGNTIYF.

The chain has TRBV7-3 and TRBJ2-1; 7 bases fit TRBD1. V lost 5 bases, J lost 3 bases, and 19 bases stayed unmatched. Germline V gene lookup returns CDR1 SGHTA and CDR2 FQGTGA. This CDR3 region has 19 residues. CDR3 sequence (DNA): TGTGCCAGCAGCCGTCAGGTTTTTAGGACAGGAGCCATCTACAATGAGCAGTTCTTC. This sequence encodes CASSRQVFRTGAIYNEQFF.

The J gene is TRBJ2-2, the V gene TRBV4-2; 13 nucleotides agree with TRBD2. Germline V CDR1 and CDR2: LGHNA, YNFKEQ. The CDR3 has 18 residues. Trimming cost V 4 bases and J 7 bases; bases outside gene matches: 12. The CDR3 DNA sequence: TGTGCCAGCAGCCTCGAGACCGGACTAGCGGGAGCTAACGGGGAGCTGTTTTTT. It codes for CASSLETGLAGANGELFF.

The rearrangement links TRBV7-3 to TRBJ2-1, with D tentatively TRBD2 (5 bases). With 4 bases removed from V and 3 bases from J, the gap between germline ends came to 16 bases. Germline CDR1 SGHTA, CDR2 FQGTGA. The CDR3 covers 16 residues. In nucleotides, the CDR3 is TGTGCCAGCAGCTCAGTAACTAGTTCCCTCTACAATGAGCAGTTCTTC. As protein: CASSSVTSSLYNEQFF.

This chain connects TRBV5-4 to TRBJ2-1; 10 bases agree with TRBD1. The CDR3 extends over 15 amino acids. CDR1 is SGHNT, CDR2 YYREEE, per germline (reference sequence). Germline trimming cut 4 bases from V and 8 bases from J; bases unmatched to any gene: 9. CDR3 in DNA: TGTGCCAGCAGCCCTTCCGACAGGGGGCGGGATGAGCAGTTCTTC. As protein: CASSPSDRGRDEQFF.

This clone occurred a few times. The genes are TRBV27 and TRBJ2-2; D call uncertain. The CDR3 consists of 9 residues. Germline values: CDR1 MNHEY, CDR2 SMNVEV (reference sequence). CDR3 sequence reads: CMDTGELFF. CDR3 sequence (DNA): TGTATGGACACCGGGGAGCTGTTTTTT.